The 29 T cell receptor beta chains below were found in one sample sequenced in a study of early T cells in non-severe SARS-CoV-2 infection. TCRdb fed the 5' RACE reads into MiXCR, producing one record per CDR3 protein. The sample holds approximately 81,000 distinct CDR3 sequences, about 12% seen once. Material: whole blood. Receptors were obtained from an adult who was a healthcare worker with PCR-confirmed SARS-CoV-2 infection or an uninfected control (not recorded which).

V gene TRBV28 combines with J gene TRBJ1-5, with TRBD1 matching 9 bases. Germline V gene sequence: CDR1 MDHEN, CDR2 SYDVKM. V gave up 5 bases and J gave up 8 bases; unmatched junction bases: 10. This CDR3 is 15 amino acids long. The CDR3 region has the DNA TGTGCCAGCAGTCCAACACGGACAGGGGTTAAGCCCCAGCATTTT. Its protein is CASSPTRTGVKPQHF. The variable domain in full, with the rest retrieved from reference TRBV28 and TRBJ1-5, is DVKVTQSSRYLVKRTGEKVFLECVQDMDHENMFWYRQDPGLGLRLIYFSYDVKMKEKGDIPEGYSVSREKKERFSLILESASTNQTSMYLCASSPTRTGVKPQHFGDGTRLSIL.

The chain combines TRBV12-3 or TRBV12-4 with TRBJ1-1; D uncertain. The CDR3 length is 13 residues. V was pared by 3 bases and J by 5 bases, with 10 bases between. The CDR3 DNA sequence: TGTGCCAGCAGTTTTGGAGTAACGACTGAAGCTTTCTTT. Translation: CASSFGVTTEAFF.

This clonotype has a handful of counts. The rearrangement joins TRBV2 to TRBJ2-3, with 9 bases that match TRBD1. After removal of 5 bases from V and 4 bases from J, the junction contained 13 bases not matched to a gene. This CDR3 spans 17 amino acids. CDR1 and CDR2 (germline): SNHLY, FYNNEI. CDR3 coding DNA: TGTGCCAGCAGTTCCGGGACAGGGTTTTGGGGTGCAGATACGCAGTATTTT. Protein product: CASSSGTGFWGADTQYF.

This clonotype was seen at least ten times. The rearrangement joins TRBV20-1 to TRBJ1-6; possible D gene TRBD1, 5 bases. Germline V gives CDR1 DFQATT, CDR2 SNEGSKA (reference sequence). With 7 bases removed from V and 1 base from J, the gap between germline ends came to 20 bases. The CDR3 has 17 amino acids. The CDR3 DNA reads TGCAGTGTGGGGCAGGTGGGGATTTGGTCCTATAATTCACCCCTCCACTTT. Residues: CSVGQVGIWSYNSPLHF.

The chain uses TRBV18 and TRBJ1-1, with D maybe TRBD1 (5 bases). CDR3 length: 16 amino acids. Trimming removed 3 bases at V and 2 bases at J, with 16 bases between. Germline V gene sequence: CDR1 KGHSH, CDR2 LQKENI. The CDR3 DNA reads TGTGCCAGCTCACCTGGGATCTGGGGCTCAAACACTGAAGCTTTCTTT. Translating it yields CASSPGIWGSNTEAFF.

This rearrangement joins TRBV6-1 to TRBJ2-1; TRBD2 matches at 8 bases. Trimming at V came to 4 bases and at J to 12 bases, leaving 14 bases not matched to a gene. CDR1 and CDR2 (germline): MNHNS, SASEGT. The CDR3 sequence is 15 residues long. The CDR3 DNA follows: TGTGCCAGCAGTGTTCAGCGGGGGCCCCTCGGGCGGCAGTTCTTC. As protein: CASSVQRGPLGRQFF.

The chain has TRBV30 and TRBJ2-3; TRBD2 might be the D (6 bases). V lost 1 base to trimming and J lost 2 bases, with 10 bases between them. Germline-derived CDR1 and CDR2 are GTSNPN and SVGIG (reference sequence). The CDR3 length is 14 residues. The CDR3 loop reads CAWSAAGLTDTQYF. In nucleotides, the CDR3 is TGTGCCTGGAGTGCCGCGGGACTCACAGATACGCAGTATTTT. Full variable domain (missing parts from reference TRBV30 and TRBJ2-3): SQTIHQWPATLVQPVGSPLSLECTVEGTSNPNLYWYRQAAGRGLQLLFYSVGIGQISSEVPQNLSASRPQDRQFILSSKKLLLSDSGFYLCAWSAAGLTDTQYFGPGTRLTVL.

The J gene is TRBJ2-7, the V gene TRBV19; 10 nucleotides align to TRBD1. Germline V gene lookup returns CDR1 LNHDA and CDR2 SQIVND (reference sequence). The CDR3 is 12 residues long. J was trimmed by 3 bases and V by 9 bases; bases with no gene match: 2. The CDR3 DNA reads as TGTGCCAGCGGGACAGGGGACTACGAGCAGTACTTC. Amino acid sequence: CASGTGDYEQYF.

This chain joins TRBV6-2 or TRBV6-3 and TRBJ2-3, with 7 positions matching TRBD1. Germline loops: CDR1 MNHEY, CDR2 SVGEGT. V shed 4 bases and J 4 bases; nucleotides not matched to a gene: 11. This CDR3 is 16 amino acids long. The chain's CDR3 is CASSFRDRNRPDTQYF. CDR3 nucleotide sequence: TGTGCCAGCAGTTTCCGGGACAGAAATCGTCCAGATACGCAGTATTTT.

Many counts were recorded for this clonotype. V and J are TRBV5-1 and TRBJ1-1; the match to TRBD1 covers 10 bases. The CDR3 runs 16 residues. The V segment lost 0 bases and the J segment 0 bases; nucleotides outside the gene matches: 2. Germline CDR1 SGHRS, CDR2 YFSETQ. The CDR3 nucleotides read TGCGCCAGCAGCTTGGGACAGGGGGCCATGAACACTGAAGCTTTCTTT. Translated, it gives CASSLGQGAMNTEAFF.

The rearrangement uses TRBV12-3 or TRBV12-4 and TRBJ2-2; the match to TRBD1 covers 7 bases. This CDR3 is built from 14 residues. J gave up 7 bases and V 2 bases, and 4 bases lay outside the gene matches. The CDR3 loop is CASSLRGLGGELFF. Written as DNA, the CDR3 is TGTGCCAGCAGTTTAAGGGGGCTCGGCGGGGAGCTGTTTTTT.

The V call is TRBV7-9, the J call TRBJ2-7; 9 nucleotides agree with TRBD1. Germline loops: CDR1 SEHNR, CDR2 FQNEAQ (reference sequence). With V trimmed by 2 bases and J by 4 bases, 3 bases remained unmatched. The CDR3 runs to 14 residues. CDR3 protein: CASSLTGQGYEQYF. CDR3 DNA: TGTGCCAGCAGCTTAACGGGACAGGGTTACGAGCAGTACTTC.

The V gene is TRBV5-4, the J gene TRBJ1-4; D gene ambiguous. The CDR3 has 15 residues. From germline, CDR1 is SGHNT and CDR2 YYREEE (reference sequence). V dropped 1 base and J dropped 5 bases, with 12 bases sitting between them. The CDR3 is CASSLQALGNEKLFF. The CDR3 bases are TGTGCCAGCAGCTTGCAGGCGCTTGGGAATGAAAAACTGTTTTTT. The full variable domain, with the rest looked up from reference TRBV5-4 and TRBJ1-4, is ETGVTQSPTHLIKTRGQQVTLRCSSQSGHNTVSWYQQALGQGPQFIFQYYREEENGRGNFPPRFSGLQFPNYSSELNVNALELDDSALYLCASSLQALGNEKLFFGSGTQLSVL.

This clonotype has a handful of counts. The J gene is TRBJ2-2, the V gene TRBV7-6, with TRBD2 identical over 10 bases. Germline CDR1 is SGHVS and CDR2 is FNYEAQ. The CDR3 spans 15 residues. V gave up 2 bases and J gave up 4 bases; unmatched junction bases: 1. CDR3 region: CASSLTSGATGELFF. The DNA of the CDR3 is TGTGCCAGCAGCTTAACTAGCGGGGCCACCGGGGAGCTGTTTTTT.

Ten or more counts support this clonotype. The V and J genes are TRBV4-1 and TRBJ2-6; no firm D call. CDR3 length equals 15 residues. V gave up 4 bases and J gave up 0 bases, with 7 bases separating them. CDR1 is MGHRA and CDR2 is YSYEKL in the germline V gene. CDR3: CASSPPYSGANVLTF. CDR3 nucleotides: TGCGCCAGCAGCCCTCCCTACTCTGGGGCCAACGTCCTGACTTTC.

This clonotype appeared a single time. This may come from a read error, since a much larger clone is one base off. J is TRBJ1-5 and V is TRBV6-5; TRBD1 might be the D (5 bases). Germline V gene lookup returns CDR1 MNHEY and CDR2 SVGAGI. The CDR3 is 15 residues long. Trimming left V 0 bases short and J 4 bases short, with 10 bases between. The chain's CDR3 is CASSYSRGSNQPQHF. The CDR3 nucleotides are TGTGCCAGCAGTTACTCGAGGGGATCTAATCAGCCCCAGCATTTT.

This clonotype was picked up a small number of times. This sequence joins TRBV28 and TRBJ2-5; D not resolved. The CDR3 is 12 amino acids. The V gene lost 2 bases and the J gene lost 4 bases, with 5 bases spanning the gap. Germline CDR1 reads MDHEN; CDR2 reads SYDVKM. CDR3 sequence reads: CASSLQRETQYF. CDR3 nucleotide sequence: TGTGCCAGCAGTTTACAGCGAGAGACCCAGTACTTC.

This clonotype showed up many times. CDR3 coding DNA: TGTGCCAGCAGTTCCAAGCGGCCATACTACGAGCAGTACTTC. Its protein product is CASSSKRPYYEQYF. This rearrangement joins TRBV27 to TRBJ2-7, with a possible D match to TRBD2 (5 bases). The V gene lost 4 bases and the J gene lost 3 bases, with 13 bases spanning the gap. Germline-derived CDR1 and CDR2 are MNHEY and SMNVEV (reference sequence). This CDR3 is 14 amino acids long.

This clonotype showed up just a few times. The chain employs TRBV14 and TRBJ2-7; weak D call: TRBD1 (5 bases). Trimming took off 5 bases at V and 3 bases at J, with 14 bases between the two ends. Germline CDR1 reads SGHDN; CDR2 reads FVKESK. The CDR3 spans 14 residues. The chain's CDR3 is CASSSQDIYYEQYF. Written as DNA, the CDR3 is TGTGCCAGCAGCTCCCAGGACATATACTACGAGCAGTACTTC.

V is TRBV2 and J is TRBJ2-1, with D unclear. The CDR3 runs 15 residues. The V end was cut by 7 bases, the J end by 5 bases, with 18 bases between. Germline V lookup: CDR1 SNHLY, CDR2 FYNNEI. The CDR3 bases are TGTGCCAGCATCCCGGTTCTCCGAACTAACAATGAGCAGTTCTTC. Protein product: CASIPVLRTNNEQFF.

In this sample, this clonotype turned up a few times. The chain uses TRBV6-1 and TRBJ2-7; D uncertain. The germline V gene has CDR1 MNHNS and CDR2 SASEGT. This CDR3 is built from 14 residues. The V gene lost 7 bases and the J gene lost 7 bases, with 20 bases spanning the gap. The CDR3 loop reads CASIFLEEDREQYF. CDR3 nucleotides: TGTGCCAGCATCTTTTTAGAGGAAGATCGAGAGCAGTACTTC.

The sample holds a few counts of this clonotype. The chain uses TRBV11-2 and TRBJ2-1, with D unresolved. Germline CDR1 is SGHAT and CDR2 is FQNNGV. The CDR3 runs to 15 residues. Trimming shortened V by 4 bases and J by 8 bases, and 18 bases separated the two germline ends. This CDR3 is CASSSVATRSDEQFF. In DNA, the CDR3 is TGTGCCAGCAGCTCCGTTGCTACAAGAAGCGATGAGCAGTTCTTC.

This clonotype was seen more than once but under ten times. The gene calls are TRBV5-4 and TRBJ2-7; D may be TRBD1 (6 bases). This CDR3 has 16 residues. Germline loops: CDR1 SGHNT, CDR2 YYREEE (reference sequence). V shed 3 bases and J shed 2 bases, with 18 bases lying between them. The CDR3 DNA reads TGTGCCAGCAGCTCGCTGCCCCCTACAGGGACCTACGAGCAGTACTTC. Protein product: CASSSLPPTGTYEQYF. The variable domain in full, completed from reference TRBV5-4 and TRBJ2-7, reads ETGVTQSPTHLIKTRGQQVTLRCSSQSGHNTVSWYQQALGQGPQFIFQYYREEENGRGNFPPRFSGLQFPNYSSELNVNALELDDSALYLCASSSLPPTGTYEQYFGPGTRLTVT.

This clonotype was picked up a small number of times. CDR3 DNA sequence: TGTGCCAGCAGTTACTCCGGCAGAGCTTTCTATGGCTACACCTTC. As protein: CASSYSGRAFYGYTF. The J gene is TRBJ1-2, the V gene TRBV6-5; D gene unclear. Germline-derived CDR1 and CDR2 are MNHEY and SVGAGI. Trimming pared 0 bases from V and 4 bases from J, leaving 12 bases between. The CDR3 consists of 15 residues.

The sample holds a few counts of this clonotype. V is TRBV4-1 and J is TRBJ2-1, with D possibly being TRBD1 or TRBD2 (7 bases each). Germline V gives CDR1 MGHRA, CDR2 YSYEKL. V was cut by 3 bases and J by 8 bases, with 17 bases left in between. The CDR3 extends over 15 amino acids. The CDR3, as DNA: TGCGCCAGCAGCCATTGGGGGAGGGGGCTCGATGAGCAGTTCTTC. Amino acids: CASSHWGRGLDEQFF.

The chain is built from TRBV28 and TRBJ2-5; 8 nucleotides agree with TRBD1. From germline, CDR1 is MDHEN and CDR2 SYDVKM. The CDR3 totals 14 residues. J lost 1 base, V lost 4 bases, and 2 bases had no gene match. The CDR3: CASSSTGGQETQYF. CDR3 bases: TGTGCCAGCAGTTCAACAGGGGGCCAAGAGACCCAGTACTTC.

This clonotype was observed at least ten times. The rearrangement uses TRBV5-1 and TRBJ1-5, with D tentatively TRBD1 (5 bases). Germline loops: CDR1 SGHRS, CDR2 YFSETQ. The V end lost 4 bases, the J end lost 5 bases, and 13 bases lay between the germline ends. This CDR3 region has 14 residues. CDR3 loop: CASSPGTEYQPQHF. For the CDR3, the DNA is TGCGCCAGCAGCCCCGGGACGGAGTATCAGCCCCAGCATTTT.

The chain links TRBV5-6 to TRBJ2-5; 9 nucleotides align to TRBD2. J was trimmed by 5 bases and V by 7 bases; bases with no gene match: 3. Germline CDR1 is SGHDT and CDR2 is YYEEEE. The CDR3 extends over 12 amino acids. The CDR3 bases are TGTGCCAGCGTGAGCGGGAGGGAGACCCAGTACTTC. Translated, it gives CASVSGRETQYF.

The J gene is TRBJ1-3, the V gene TRBV6-1; D is ambiguous. This CDR3 has 14 residues. Trimming pared 7 bases from V and 3 bases from J, leaving 13 bases between. Germline V gene data show CDR1 as MNHNS and CDR2 as SASEGT. Here the CDR3 reads CASNYGPVGNTIYF. The CDR3 DNA reads TGTGCCAGCAACTATGGGCCAGTTGGAAACACCATATATTTT.